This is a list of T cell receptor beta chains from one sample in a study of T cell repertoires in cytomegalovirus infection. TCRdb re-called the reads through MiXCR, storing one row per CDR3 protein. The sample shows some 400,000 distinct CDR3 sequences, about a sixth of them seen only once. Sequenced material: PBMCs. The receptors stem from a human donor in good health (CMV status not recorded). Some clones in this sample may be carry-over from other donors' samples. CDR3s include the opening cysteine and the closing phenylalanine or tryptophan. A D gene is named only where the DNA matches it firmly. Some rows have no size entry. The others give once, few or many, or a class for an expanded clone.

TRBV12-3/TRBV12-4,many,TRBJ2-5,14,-,TGTGCCAGCAGTTTAGTGACGACTCAAGAGACCCAGTACTTC,CASSLVTTQETQYF
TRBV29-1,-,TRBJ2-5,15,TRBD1,TGCAGCGTTGAAATTGGAACAGGGGGCCTGGAGACCCAGTACTTC,CSVEIGTGGLETQYF
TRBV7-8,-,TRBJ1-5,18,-,TGTGCCAGCAGCTTACGTCCAGGGGATCTCGATAGCGATCAGCCCCAGCATTTT,CASSLRPGDLDSDQPQHF
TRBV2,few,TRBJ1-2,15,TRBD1,TGTGCCAGCAGTGTCACGGGACAGGGCACCTATGGCTACACCTTC,CASSVTGQGTYGYTF
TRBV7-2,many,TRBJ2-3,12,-,TGTGCCAGCAGCTTCACGGTAGATACGCAGTATTTT,CASSFTVDTQYF
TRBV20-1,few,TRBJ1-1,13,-,TGCAGTGCTATACCAGGGAGGAACACTGAAGCTTTCTTT,CSAIPGRNTEAFF
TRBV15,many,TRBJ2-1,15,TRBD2,TGTGCCACCAGCACGGGACTAGCGGGAGCTAATGAGCAGTTCTTC,CATSTGLAGANEQFF
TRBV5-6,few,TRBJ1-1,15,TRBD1,TGTGCCAGCAGACTCCTCGACAGGGATCGGACTGAAGCTTTCTTT,CASRLLDRDRTEAFF
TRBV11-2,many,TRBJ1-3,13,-,TGTGCCAGCAGCCCACCCTATTCGGACACCATATATTTT,CASSPPYSDTIYF
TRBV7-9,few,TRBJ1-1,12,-,TGTGCCAGCAGCTTGACAGCAACTGAAGCTTTCTTT,CASSLTATEAFF
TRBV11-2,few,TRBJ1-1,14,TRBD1,TGTGCCAGCAGCTCGCTCCCGGACAGGGGGGGAGCTTTCTTT,CASSSLPDRGGAFF
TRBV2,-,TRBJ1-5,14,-,TGTGCCAGCTCCCCCGGGACACAAAGTCAGCCCCAGCATTTT,CASSPGTQSQPQHF